A single sample gave rise to the 4 T cell receptor beta chains below, sequenced in a study of T cells in Graves' hyperthyroidism and ophthalmopathy (dated by TCRdb to between 2019 and 2020). Library preparation was by multiplex PCR. The instrument was an Illumina HiSeq 2000. The TCR beta CDR3 regions were amplified from RNA transcripts. A first-round RT-PCR of the TCR CDR3 used the HTBI primer set with the Qiagen OneStep RT-PCR kit. TCRdb reprocessed the public reads (quality trimming at Q25 with fastp, clone calling with MiXCR) and kept in-frame beta chains. Identical CDR3 protein sequences are pooled into one entry, listed with their most common genes and DNA. The sample table records around 600,000 distinct CDR3 sequences; 14% of these occur just once. The top ten clones comprise around 7% of the sample. The specimen was blood. The receptor source for this set is a woman younger than 30 with Graves' ophthalmopathy.

This clonotype has at least ten counts. The gene calls are TRBV6-2 or TRBV6-3 and TRBJ1-5; 8 nucleotides align to TRBD1. The CDR3 has 15 residues. The germline gives CDR1 MNHEY, CDR2 SVGEGT. J was trimmed by 5 bases and V by 2 bases; bases with no gene match: 5. CDR3 bases: TGTGCCAGCAGTTACGGGACAGGTTTTCATCAGCCCCAGCATTTT. This encodes CASSYGTGFHQPQHF.

V usage is TRBV4-2 and J usage is TRBJ2-1; D might be TRBD2 (6 bases). Trimming removed 0 bases from V and 7 bases from J, with 10 bases in between. The CDR3 runs to 14 residues. The germline gives CDR1 LGHNA, CDR2 YNFKEQ. This chain's CDR3 is CASSQDPGDNEQFF. CDR3 DNA sequence: TGTGCCAGCAGCCAAGACCCGGGAGATAATGAGCAGTTCTTC.

This clonotype was observed many times. The chain carries TRBV4-2 and TRBJ1-4; D is ambiguous. Per germline, CDR1 LGHNA and CDR2 YNFKEQ. V shed 4 bases and J shed 3 bases, with 15 bases lying between them. The CDR3 loop spans 16 amino acids. The CDR3 DNA follows: TGTGCCAGCAGCCTCCGGATAGGGCAGGCTAATGAAAAACTGTTTTTT. As protein: CASSLRIGQANEKLFF.

This clonotype was counted only a few times. This chain links TRBV19 with TRBJ2-2; D may be TRBD2 (5 bases). The germline gives CDR1 LNHDA, CDR2 SQIVND (reference sequence). The V gene lost 3 bases and the J gene lost 7 bases, with 9 bases spanning the gap. The CDR3 length is 13 residues. Written as DNA, the CDR3 is TGTGCCAGTAGTATGGGAGTTGTCGGGGAGCTGTTTTTT. Translated: CASSMGVVGELFF.